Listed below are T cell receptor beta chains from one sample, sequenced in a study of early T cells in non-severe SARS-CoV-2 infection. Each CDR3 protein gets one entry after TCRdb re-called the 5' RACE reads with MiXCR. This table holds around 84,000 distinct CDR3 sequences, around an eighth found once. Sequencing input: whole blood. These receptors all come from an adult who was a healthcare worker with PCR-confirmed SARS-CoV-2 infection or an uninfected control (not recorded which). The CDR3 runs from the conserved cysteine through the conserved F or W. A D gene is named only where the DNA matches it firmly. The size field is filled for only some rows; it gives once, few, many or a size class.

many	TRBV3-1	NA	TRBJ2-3	CASSPLRTDTQYF	TGTGCCAGCAGCCCCCTTCGCACAGATACGCAGTATTTT
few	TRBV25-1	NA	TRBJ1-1	CASSEGVNTEAFF	TGTGCCAGCAGTGAAGGAGTGAACACTGAAGCTTTCTTT
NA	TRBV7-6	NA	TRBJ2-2	CASSSGRETGELFF	TGTGCCAGCAGCTCCGGAAGAGAGACCGGGGAGCTGTTTTTT
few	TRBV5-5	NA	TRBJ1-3	CASSLWRDSGNTIYF	TGTGCCAGCAGCTTGTGGCGGGACTCTGGAAACACCATATATTTT
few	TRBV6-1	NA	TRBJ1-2	CASNHDGVYGYTF	TGTGCCAGCAACCACGACGGAGTCTATGGCTACACCTTC
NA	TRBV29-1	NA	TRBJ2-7	CSVETEAGLSSYEQYF	TGCAGCGTTGAGACCGAAGCGGGCCTAAGCTCCTACGAGCAGTACTTC
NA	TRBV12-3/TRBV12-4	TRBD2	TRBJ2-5	CASSRLRGLAGVYEETQYF	TGTGCCAGCAGCCGCCTTAGGGGACTAGCGGGAGTCTATGAAGAGACCCAGTACTTC
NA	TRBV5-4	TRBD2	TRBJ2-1	CASSLLLAGAPEQFF	TGTGCCAGCAGCCTACTACTAGCGGGAGCCCCTGAGCAGTTCTTC
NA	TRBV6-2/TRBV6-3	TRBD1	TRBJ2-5	CASTLLQGPQETQYF	TGTGCCAGCACCCTCCTACAGGGGCCCCAAGAGACCCAGTACTTC
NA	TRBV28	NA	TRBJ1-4	CASRSSEKLFF	TGTGCCAGCCGTTCGAGCGAAAAACTGTTTTTT
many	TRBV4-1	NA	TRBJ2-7	CASSHQVENYEQYF	TGCGCCAGCAGCCACCAAGTAGAGAACTACGAGCAGTACTTC
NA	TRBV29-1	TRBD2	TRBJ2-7	CSVEDQLAGYYEQYF	TGCAGCGTTGAAGATCAACTAGCGGGATACTACGAGCAGTACTTC